This TCR beta chain was captured in a study of blood T cell repertoires in COVID-19. About the study: Some COVID-19 samples were acute and others convalescent; all came from the United States, Italy and Spain.

Trimming at V came to 7 bases and at J to 6 bases, leaving 4 bases not matched to a gene. Per germline, CDR1 SGHRS and CDR2 YFSETQ. The CDR3 extends over 12 amino acids. Libraries were prepared by immunoSEQ multiplex PCR; TCRdb keeps only in-frame clonotypes and omits some of them. In the table there are about 70,000 clones, roughly nine tenths of which are singletons. This clonotype was sampled from a man in his fifties with acute or convalescent COVID-19. This chain joins TRBV5-1 and TRBJ2-1, with 7 bases aligning to TRBD2. The sample consisted of peripheral blood. The CDR3 bases are TGCGCCAGCTCAAGCGGGACCAATGAGCAGTTCTTC. This codes for CASSSGTNEQFF.